Given below is one T cell receptor (beta chain) in context. Its antigen is still unknown. No much larger clonotype is one base removed from it; base qualities were not supplied. V was cut back by 6 bases and J by 3 bases, leaving a gap of 15 bases between them. From the cysteine up to the phenylalanine, the CDR3 has a length of 14 residues. The kept DNA is CDR3 alone, 42 bases in frame from the first base. The germline V gene encodes CDR1 MDHEN and CDR2 SYDVKM. The CDR3 regions of human TCRbeta chains were analyzed by immunosequencing. Regarding the original processing steps: TCRs in the repertoires were compared against a reference library of SARS-CoV-2-specific TCRs that had been generated with the MIRA antigen-specificity platform. Breadth was defined as the fraction of unique TCRs that were SARS-CoV-2-associated. Depth was defined as the fraction of total T cells that were SARS-CoV-2-associated. Using the MIRA data, every spike-specific TCR was mapped to the spike region that the TCR reacted to and assigned to either a CD4 or a CD8 class. Log10-transformed breadth and depth values were compared by one-way ANOVA with Sidak's multiple comparisons tests. TCRdb carries this immuneACCESS record with in-frame sequences only. Its versions omit some clonotypes, under half of them owing to an unresolved V gene in the studies checked, with the rest unexplained. V, J and clone size reflect that table, while D and trimming were determined from the DNA. The sample table shows about 130,000 clones, and approximately 90% are seen once. The ten largest clones add up to about 7.1% of the sample.

The time point label of this sample denotes: baseline before first vaccination. Samples from vaccinated people were obtained from the UK trials COV001 and COV002, which included a single-blind randomized controlled phase 2/3 trial of AZD1222 (ChAdOx1 nCoV-19) in healthy adults. For TCRbeta chain sequencing, PBMC samples were collected from trial participants at day 0 and at day 28 after the second dose. This entry belongs to a study of T cell responses to AZD1222 COVID-19 vaccine (dated by TCRdb to about 2021). Regarding the study in general: Because spike-specific TCR depth and breadth did not differ between the two schedules, AZD1222 recipients who got a second dose at roughly 4 weeks were pooled with those who got a second dose at roughly 12 weeks. A total of 233 trial participants underwent TCR sequencing, of whom 207 received two doses of AZD1222 and some 26 received two doses of the MenACWY control vaccine. Trial participants were enrolled by age into subgroups of 18-55, 56-69 and 70-plus years, and approximately 150, 30 and 60 TCR-sequenced participants, respectively, were included in these subgroups.

Here is what the overall study found, with its caveats: Reportedly, close to half of the unique spike-specific TCRs recognized epitopes lying outside the regions that are mutated in the B.1.351 and B.1.1.7 variants. Only a handful of AZD1222 recipients were SARS-CoV-2 seropositive at baseline, limiting conclusions about previously exposed vaccinees. Because no samples from the day 14 peak response were available, repertoires could be characterized only after the peak T cell response. Vaccine-associated CD4 TCRs spanned the whole spike protein, with dominant responses in regions 160-218 and 743-854. In the small 56-69-year group, the increase in depth fell short of significance, most likely because of low power. A significant rise in spike-specific TCR breadth and depth was observed after two AZD1222 doses relative to day 0 and relative to MenACWY recipients. Participants were mostly white British and included more females than males, and it was suggested by the authors that clonal diversity may have been underestimated.

Source: peripheral blood, taken on day 0 of AZD1222 vaccination. The chain was built from TRBV28 and TRBJ2-7; perhaps TRBD1 is the D gene, with 6 bases matching. The TCR originated in an adult in good health. CDR3 protein: CASREQGMGYEQYF. The DNA sequence reads TGTGCCAGCAGGGAACAGGGTATGGGCTACGAGCAGTACTTC.